A single sample is the source of the 7 T cell receptor beta chains below, sequenced in a study of long-term antiretroviral therapy in people with HIV. Sequencing relied on immunoSEQ assay v3.0, run at survey level. Sequenced by immunoSEQ multiplex PCR; TCRdb stores in-frame clones only, minus some. The profile shows 30,000 or so clones, around 85% of them singletons. Sequencing used unsorted PBMCs, obtained about 5 years before starting antiretroviral therapy. These receptors were taken from a man aged 50-59 years with HIV.

This clone appeared once. The CDR3 nucleotides read TGCGCCAGCAGCCAAGATCACGGCCCTGGAGTCGAGCAGTACTTC. As protein: CASSQDHGPGVEQYF. The V gene is TRBV4-1, the J gene TRBJ2-7; no clear D. The germline V gene has CDR1 MGHRA and CDR2 YSYEKL. V shed 0 bases and J shed 6 bases, with 15 bases lying between them. CDR3 length: 15 residues.

This clone was picked up a small number of times. This rearrangement joins TRBV19 to TRBJ1-2; no firm D call. Trimming stripped 6 bases from V and 2 bases from J, with 16 bases between. Germline CDR1 is LNHDA and CDR2 is SQIVND (reference sequence). The CDR3 has 15 residues. The CDR3 here is CASSFGLGGNYGYTF. The DNA of the CDR3 is TGTGCCAGTAGCTTTGGTTTAGGAGGGAACTATGGCTACACCTTC.

The chain carries TRBV19 and TRBJ2-4; TRBD2 matches 11 bases. J gave up 0 bases and V 5 bases, and 12 bases lay outside the gene matches. The germline V gene has CDR1 LNHDA and CDR2 SQIVND (reference sequence). This CDR3 has 19 residues. The CDR3 DNA reads as TGTGCCAGTAGTCCTAGCGGGGGGAATGTCGGTCGAGCCAAAAACATTCAGTACTTC. As protein: CASSPSGGNVGRAKNIQYF.

The table lists this clone with a count of one. The rearrangement joins TRBV5-1 to TRBJ2-7; 10 bases match TRBD2. Germline CDR1 is SGHRS and CDR2 is YFSETQ. The CDR3 has 16 amino acids. J lost 2 bases, V lost 3 bases, and 8 bases had no gene match. CDR3 sequence: CASSSGVLAGAYEQYF. In nucleotides, the CDR3 is TGCGCCAGCAGCTCTGGGGTTCTAGCGGGAGCCTACGAGCAGTACTTC.

The sample holds one count of this clone. CDR3 amino acids: CASSARDSTDTQYF. DNA of the CDR3: TGTGCCAGCTCCGCCAGGGACAGCACAGATACGCAGTATTTT. The chain has TRBV18 and TRBJ2-3; D possibly uses TRBD1 or TRBD2 (5 bases each). The CDR3 extends over 14 amino acids. CDR1 is KGHSH and CDR2 is LQKENI in the germline V gene. Trimming removed 6 bases from V and 0 bases from J, with 10 bases in between.

This rearrangement joins TRBV27 to TRBJ2-1; 9 bases agree with TRBD2. The trim removed 5 bases at V and 3 bases at J, leaving 8 bases unmatched. There are 16 residues in the CDR3. Germline V gives CDR1 MNHEY, CDR2 SMNVEV (reference sequence). CDR3 DNA sequence: TGTGCCAGCAGTCCTGACCTAGCGGGGATCTACAATGAGCAGTTCTTC. Translating gives CASSPDLAGIYNEQFF.

Concerning this clone itself: The junction departs from germline at one end; a sequencing error may be responsible. The genes are TRBV6-1 and TRBJ2-5; either TRBD1 or TRBD2 may fit D (5 bases each). CDR1 is MNHNS and CDR2 is SASEGT in the germline V gene. This CDR3 is built from 16 residues. The CDR3: CASSEGVAMGEETQYF. For the CDR3, the DNA is TGTGCCAGCAGCGAAGGGGTAGCCATGGGGGAGGAGACCCAGTACTTC.